These 10 T cell receptor beta chains originate from one sample sequenced in a study of T cells in Graves' hyperthyroidism and ophthalmopathy. Amplification targeted TCR beta CDR3 regions from RNA transcripts. Using the HTBI primer set, a first-round RT-PCR was run on the TCR CDR3. TCRdb re-analysed the multiplex PCR reads in MiXCR, keeping a single row per CDR3 protein. Here the sample spans roughly 500,000 distinct CDR3 sequences, around 43% being singletons. Sample: peripheral blood or thyroid tissue (not recorded which). Receptors originate from an adult woman with Graves' disease, either hyperthyroidism or ophthalmopathy (not recorded which).

The chain couples TRBV6-1 to TRBJ2-5, with 10 bases matching TRBD2. The V gene's germline CDR1 is MNHNS and CDR2 SASEGT. The CDR3 totals 15 residues. Trimming at V came to 5 bases and at J to 1 base, leaving 4 bases not matched to a gene. CDR3 in amino acids: CASSPLAGLQETQYF. In DNA, the CDR3 is TGTGCCAGCAGTCCACTAGCGGGACTCCAAGAGACCCAGTACTTC.

To note about this clonotype: One junction end does not reproduce the germline sequence, and a read error may be involved. The chain recombines TRBV29-1 with TRBJ1-2, with TRBD1 as a possible D gene (6 bases). The CDR3 covers 15 residues. Germline CDR1 and CDR2: SQVTM and ANQGSEA. CDR3 sequence: CSVEGGGDSRYGYTF. CDR3 nucleotides: TGCAGCGTCGAAGGGGGAGGGGACTCTCGGTATGGCTACACCTTC.

In this sample, this clonotype turned up many times. The chain recombines TRBV12-3 or TRBV12-4 with TRBJ1-2, with TRBD1 identical over 9 bases. J lost 6 bases, V lost 3 bases, and 5 bases had no gene match. The CDR3 spans 14 residues. Here the CDR3 reads CASSLWDRDNGYTF. In DNA, the CDR3 is TGTGCCAGCAGTTTGTGGGACAGGGATAATGGCTACACCTTC.

The CDR3 nucleotides are TGTGCCAGCAGCTTAGGGTCATGGCTGATGGACTCACCCCTCCACTTT. It translates to CASSLGSWLMDSPLHF. This chain links TRBV7-2 with TRBJ1-6; D is unresolved. CDR1 is SGHTA and CDR2 is FQGNSA in the germline V gene. Trimming removed 1 base from V and 10 bases from J, with 17 bases in between. The CDR3 runs 16 residues.

This chain connects TRBV7-6 to TRBJ1-6; D gene ambiguous. The V end lost 5 bases, the J end lost 9 bases, and 14 bases lay between the germline ends. Per germline, CDR1 SGHVS and CDR2 FNYEAQ. This CDR3 is 14 amino acids long. The DNA for the CDR3 is TGTGCCAGCAGCAAGGACCCACTGGGTTCACCCCTCCACTTT. This gives the protein CASSKDPLGSPLHF.

This rearrangement joins TRBV5-1 to TRBJ1-1; 8 bases line up with TRBD1. CDR3 length equals 14 residues. CDR1 SGHRS and CDR2 YFSETQ come from the germline V gene. Germline trimming cut 4 bases from V and 1 base from J; bases unmatched to any gene: 3. The CDR3 DNA reads TGCGCCAGCAGCGACAGGGGCCGGAACACTGAAGCTTTCTTT. Protein product: CASSDRGRNTEAFF.

The chain couples TRBV29-1 to TRBJ2-5, with 13 bases fitting TRBD2. Germline assignment: CDR1 SQVTM and CDR2 ANQGSEA. The CDR3 loop spans 15 amino acids. The V segment lost 3 bases and the J segment 0 bases; nucleotides outside the gene matches: 1. The CDR3 region is CSVDGLAGDQETQYF. The CDR3 nucleotides are TGCAGCGTTGACGGACTAGCGGGAGACCAAGAGACCCAGTACTTC.

This clonotype has a single count. The genes are TRBV11-1 and TRBJ2-5; 8 positions match TRBD2. Germline CDR1 SGHAT, CDR2 FQDESV (reference sequence). V lost 5 bases, J lost 4 bases, and 12 bases stayed unmatched. This CDR3 spans 16 amino acids. For the CDR3, the DNA is TGTGCCAGCAGCGCGGGAGGTTACAGGGAAGGAGAGACCCAGTACTTC. It translates to CASSAGGYREGETQYF.

The chain recombines TRBV5-5 with TRBJ2-5; TRBD2 agrees at 14 bases. Losses at the gene ends were 5 bases for V and 5 bases for J; bases not matched to a gene: 5. In germline, CDR1 is SGHKS, CDR2 YYEKEE (reference sequence). The CDR3 has 15 amino acids. CDR3 in amino acids: CASSMGLAGVETQYF. CDR3 coding DNA: TGTGCCAGCAGTATGGGACTAGCGGGAGTCGAGACCCAGTACTTC.

This clonotype has ten or more counts. The chain combines TRBV7-2 with TRBJ1-1, with 9 bases identical to TRBD1. The V segment lost 2 bases and the J segment 0 bases; nucleotides outside the gene matches: 4. Germline-derived CDR1 and CDR2 are SGHTA and FQGNSA. This CDR3 has 16 residues. The CDR3 DNA is TGTGCCAGCAGCTTAAGGGGGACAGGGATGAACACTGAAGCTTTCTTT. It encodes CASSLRGTGMNTEAFF.